One and the same sample provided the 14 T cell receptor beta chains below, sequenced in a study of T cell responses to AZD1222 COVID-19 vaccine. The protocol was immunoSEQ multiplex PCR, while the TCRdb copy is restricted to in-frame clones and leaves out a portion. The table lists some 50,000 clones, roughly 80% of them singletons, with roughly 30% in the top ten. The specimen comprised peripheral blood, sampled on day 0 of AZD1222 vaccination. The source is an adult in good health.

The V gene is TRBV5-5, the J gene TRBJ2-7; a weak D match, TRBD1 (6 bases). The CDR3 consists of 14 residues. V was cut by 2 bases and J by 0 bases, with 9 bases left in between. The germline V gene encodes CDR1 SGHKS and CDR2 YYEKEE (reference sequence). This chain's CDR3 is CASSLPGVSYEQYF. The CDR3 DNA reads TGTGCCAGCAGCTTACCAGGGGTCTCCTACGAGCAGTACTTC.

CDR3 coding DNA: TGTGCCACCAGTAACGAGCAGTACTTC. As protein: CATSNEQYF. The J gene is TRBJ2-7, the V gene TRBV24-1, with D uncertain. CDR3 length: 9 residues. Trimming took 6 bases from V and 5 from J, leaving 1 base between them. Germline CDR1 reads KGHDR; CDR2 reads SFDVKD.

This clone occurred a few times. This chain uses TRBV5-4 with TRBJ1-2, with D unclear. Germline V CDR1 and CDR2: SGHNT, YYREEE (reference sequence). The CDR3 totals 13 residues. Trimming stripped 0 bases from V and 5 bases from J, with 8 bases between. DNA of the CDR3: TGTGCCAGCAGCTTGGTCAGTCGTTATGGCTACACCTTC. Translation gives CASSLVSRYGYTF.

V is TRBV7-8 and J is TRBJ1-2; 12 positions match TRBD1. Germline-derived CDR1 and CDR2 are SGHVS and FQNEAQ. After removal of 4 bases from V and 6 bases from J, the junction contained 6 bases not matched to a gene. CDR3 length equals 15 residues. CDR3 amino acids: CASSSRDRGRNGYTF. In DNA form, the CDR3 reads TGTGCCAGCAGCTCCCGGGACAGGGGGCGAAATGGCTACACCTTC.

The V call is TRBV3-1 (or the pseudogene TRBV3-2), the J call TRBJ1-4; D is unresolved. CDR1 is LGHDT and CDR2 is YNNKEL in the germline V gene (reference sequence). This CDR3 contains 13 residues. Between the trimmed V and J ends, which lost 5 bases and 7 bases, there was a span of 11 bases. For the CDR3, the DNA is TGTGCCAGCAGCGAAGGGTTGGGTGAAAAACTGTTTTTT. Its translation: CASSEGLGEKLFF.

The CDR3 coding sequence is TGTGCCAGCAGCTTAGGGGACCAGAACCAGCCCCAGCATTTT. This codes for CASSLGDQNQPQHF. The chain has TRBV7-8 and TRBJ1-5; a possible D gene is TRBD1 (5 bases). Looked up from germline, CDR1 is SGHVS and CDR2 is FQNEAQ. The V end lost 1 base, the J end lost 7 bases, and 11 bases lay between the germline ends. There are 14 residues in the CDR3.

The genes are TRBV5-4 and TRBJ1-6; 7 bases are shared with TRBD1. After removal of 0 bases from V and 9 bases from J, the junction contained 6 bases not matched to a gene. The germline V gene encodes CDR1 SGHNT and CDR2 YYREEE (reference sequence). The CDR3 contains 15 residues. CDR3 in DNA: TGTGCCAGCAGCTTGGCACAGGGGTTCGGTTCACCCCTCCACTTT. Protein product: CASSLAQGFGSPLHF. The full variable domain, in which reference TRBV5-4 and TRBJ1-6 provide the parts outside the CDR3, is ETGVTQSPTHLIKTRGQQVTLRCSSQSGHNTVSWYQQALGQGPQFIFQYYREEENGRGNFPPRFSGLQFPNYSSELNVNALELDDSALYLCASSLAQGFGSPLHFGNGTRLTVT.

This chain links TRBV5-1 with TRBJ1-2, with unresolved D. The CDR3 totals 14 residues. Between the trimmed V and J ends, which lost 0 bases and 2 bases, there was a span of 8 bases. Looked up from germline, CDR1 is SGHRS and CDR2 is YFSETQ. CDR3 DNA sequence: TGCGCCAGCAGCTTGGATCTACTCAACTATGGCTACACCTTC. The encoded protein is CASSLDLLNYGYTF.

The chain employs TRBV28 and TRBJ2-3, with TRBD2 matching over 10 bases. Germline values: CDR1 MDHEN, CDR2 SYDVKM. The CDR3 length is 16 residues. J lost 2 bases, V lost 4 bases, and 6 bases had no gene match. CDR3 sequence reads: CASSSGTSADTDTQYF. The CDR3 DNA reads as TGTGCCAGCAGTTCCGGGACTAGCGCCGACACAGATACGCAGTATTTT. The full variable domain, in which reference TRBV28 and TRBJ2-3 provide the parts outside the CDR3, is DVKVTQSSRYLVKRTGEKVFLECVQDMDHENMFWYRQDPGLGLRLIYFSYDVKMKEKGDIPEGYSVSREKKERFSLILESASTNQTSMYLCASSSGTSADTDTQYFGPGTRLTVL.

About this clone itself: The sample holds other DNA sequences that translate to the same CDR3. The chain uses TRBV5-1 and TRBJ1-6; D not resolved. Trimming pared 2 bases from V and 0 bases from J, leaving 6 bases between. The CDR3 length is 15 residues. Germline V CDR1 and CDR2: SGHRS, YFSETQ. CDR3 nucleotides: TGCGCCAGCAGCTTAGGGAGCTCCTATAATTCACCCCTCCACTTT. Translated: CASSLGSSYNSPLHF.

The gene calls are TRBV3-1 (or the pseudogene TRBV3-2) and TRBJ1-1; D is possibly TRBD1 (5 bases). Per germline, CDR1 LGHDT and CDR2 YNNKEL (reference sequence). There are 14 residues in the CDR3. V was clipped by 1 base and J by 5 bases, with 11 bases between them. In DNA form, the CDR3 reads TGTGCCAGCAGCCAAGCATCAGGGCGTACTGAAGCTTTCTTT. It codes for CASSQASGRTEAFF.

This clone was seen only a few times. V is TRBV4-2 and J is TRBJ1-6; the D is unclear. The V end was cut by 6 bases, the J end by 9 bases, with 27 bases between. Per germline, CDR1 LGHNA and CDR2 YNFKEQ. The CDR3 is 18 amino acids. The CDR3 DNA sequence: TGTGCCAGCAGTCCAAGAAGCGGAAGGAATTATTTTGGTTCACCCCTCCACTTT. Protein product: CASSPRSGRNYFGSPLHF.

This chain links TRBV7-6 with TRBJ1-5; D unclear. This CDR3 spans 15 amino acids. Germline V gene data show CDR1 as SGHVS and CDR2 as FNYEAQ. V lost 3 bases and J 0 bases, leaving 9 bases between the germline ends. For the CDR3, the DNA is TGTGCCAGCAGCTTGGGTCACCTTAGCAATCAGCCCCAGCATTTT. Its protein is CASSLGHLSNQPQHF. The full variable domain, its missing parts supplied by reference TRBV7-6 and TRBJ1-5, is GAGVSQSPRYKVTKRGQDVALRCDPISGHVSLYWYRQALGQGPEFLTYFNYEAQQDKSGLPNDRFSAERPEGSISTLTIQRTEQRDSAMYRCASSLGHLSNQPQHFGDGTRLSIL.

V usage is TRBV5-8 and J usage is TRBJ1-1; D gene ambiguous. V lost 4 bases, J lost 10 bases, and 14 bases lay in between. Germline CDR1 is SGHTS and CDR2 is YDEGEE. There are 12 residues in the CDR3. The CDR3 DNA reads TGTGCCAGCAGCGTTGGGAGTCTCTTAGCTTTCTTT. Translation gives CASSVGSLLAFF.